Following are 21 T cell receptor beta chains from one sample sequenced in a study of identical twins. MiXCR, applied by TCRdb to the 5' RACE reads, yields one record per CDR3 protein. The data show 700,000 or so distinct CDR3 sequences, with about 20% seen just once and roughly 4.3% held by the top ten. This sample also appeared in a second study, on T cells expressing NK-cell markers.

The sequencing input was PBMCs. Receptors originate from a woman under 30 in good health.

The genes are TRBV5-1 and TRBJ2-5; 15 positions agree with TRBD2. Germline V CDR1 and CDR2: SGHRS, YFSETQ. V lost 4 bases and J lost 0; bases outside the gene matches: 4. CDR3 length equals 17 residues. The CDR3 DNA reads as TGCGCCAGCAGCCCCGGGACTAGCGGGGGGTACCAAGAGACCCAGTACTTC. Translating it yields CASSPGTSGGYQETQYF.

This clonotype was found a few times. This chain uses TRBV29-1 with TRBJ2-5, with 7 bases aligning to TRBD1. The CDR3 extends over 16 amino acids. The ends lost 2 bases at V and 2 bases at J; junction bases unmatched: 11. Germline lookup yields CDR1 SQVTM and CDR2 ANQGSEA. The CDR3 region is CSVENRRTGNQETQYF. Written as DNA, the CDR3 is TGCAGCGTTGAAAATCGGAGGACAGGAAATCAAGAGACCCAGTACTTC.

This clonotype was seen only a few times. The chain is built from TRBV20-1 and TRBJ1-2; D perhaps matches TRBD1 (5 bases). Germline V gene lookup returns CDR1 DFQATT and CDR2 SNEGSKA (reference sequence). The CDR3 runs 12 residues. Trimming removed 6 bases from V and 6 bases from J, with 14 bases in between. The DNA for the CDR3 is TGCAGTGCGGGGACCTCGGCGGATGGCTACACCTTC. Amino acids: CSAGTSADGYTF.

The chain combines TRBV29-1 with TRBJ2-3; D tentatively reads TRBD1 or TRBD2 (6 bases each). Trimming took 5 bases from V and 10 from J, leaving 13 bases between them. CDR1 SQVTM and CDR2 ANQGSEA come from the germline V gene. The CDR3 covers 11 residues. The CDR3 reads CSVWGAGAQYF. Written as DNA, the CDR3 is TGCAGCGTTTGGGGGGCGGGTGCGCAGTATTTT.

This clonotype appeared a single time. Since a much larger clone is just one base distant, this may be a read error. The rearrangement links TRBV7-2 to TRBJ1-1; D is undetermined. Germline assignment: CDR1 SGHTA and CDR2 FQGNSA. This CDR3 region has 12 residues. Trimming pared 4 bases from V and 0 bases from J, leaving 3 bases between. CDR3 DNA sequence: TGTGCCAGCAGCTGGGTGAACACTGAAGCTTTCTTT. This codes for CASSWVNTEAFF.

This clonotype was detected many times. The CDR3 DNA is TGTGCCAGCAGTTTAATGACAGGCCTCAATCAGCCCCAGCATTTT. It encodes CASSLMTGLNQPQHF. J is TRBJ1-5 and V is TRBV12-3 or TRBV12-4; perhaps TRBD1 as D (6 bases). The V end lost 2 bases, the J end lost 3 bases, and 11 bases lay between the germline ends. This CDR3 spans 15 amino acids.

The chain has TRBV15 and TRBJ2-7; the D gene could be TRBD1 or TRBD2 (6 bases each). This CDR3 region has 15 residues. In germline, CDR1 is LNHNV, CDR2 YYDKDF (reference sequence). V was cut by 0 bases and J by 2 bases, with 11 bases left in between. The CDR3 here is CATSREGGRPYEQYF. The CDR3 DNA is TGTGCCACCAGCAGAGAAGGGGGGCGCCCCTACGAGCAGTACTTC.

This clonotype was counted a few times. CDR3 loop: CASSSLRTGTAFF. The CDR3 DNA sequence: TGTGCCAGCAGTAGTCTAAGGACCGGGACGGCTTTCTTT. The rearrangement uses TRBV6-1 and TRBJ1-1; D perhaps matches TRBD1 (5 bases). Trimming removed 5 bases from V and 11 bases from J, with 18 bases in between. This CDR3 is 13 amino acids long. Germline V gives CDR1 MNHNS, CDR2 SASEGT.

The chain couples TRBV20-1 to TRBJ2-1, with no clear D. The CDR3 covers 12 residues. Germline V CDR1 and CDR2: DFQATT, SNEGSKA (reference sequence). V was shortened by 1 base and J by 8 bases, with 9 bases between the two germline ends. CDR3 in amino acids: CSARGLRDEQFF. The CDR3 DNA reads TGCAGTGCTAGAGGTCTTCGCGATGAGCAGTTCTTC.

This chain uses TRBV6-1 with TRBJ2-6; TRBD2 matches 8 bases. This CDR3 is 17 amino acids long. The germline CDR1 and CDR2 sequences are MNHNS and SASEGT. V trimming: 7 bases; J trimming: 0 bases; junction bases outside the gene matches: 8. CDR3 sequence (DNA): TGTGCCAGCATTCCGGGGGGGTCGGGCTCTGGGGCCAACGTCCTGACTTTC. Protein product: CASIPGGSGSGANVLTF.

This clonotype has a handful of counts. The chain is built from TRBV3-1 and TRBJ1-1; no firm D call. With 5 bases removed from V and 6 bases from J, the gap between germline ends came to 10 bases. Germline loops: CDR1 LGHDT, CDR2 YNNKEL (reference sequence). The CDR3 loop spans 12 amino acids. The CDR3 DNA reads as TGTGCCAGCAGCACAGAGTACGCTGAAGCTTTCTTT. Residues: CASSTEYAEAFF. Full variable domain (outside the CDR3, taken from reference TRBV3-1 and TRBJ1-1): DTAVSQTPKYLVTQMGNDKSIKCEQNLGHDTMYWYKQDSKKFLKIMFSYNNKELIINETVPNRFSPKSPDKAHLNLHINSLELGDSAVYFCASSTEYAEAFFGQGTRLTVV.

This clonotype appeared a single time. The V call is TRBV7-2, the J call TRBJ2-3; D is undetermined. Germline V CDR1 and CDR2: SGHTA, FQGNSA. The CDR3 has 17 amino acids. The V end lost 6 bases, the J end lost 5 bases, and 24 bases lay between the germline ends. CDR3 in DNA: TGTGCCAGCAGTCACCGGGTTGGGCGGCGAGATGGAGATACGCAGTATTTT. Amino acids: CASSHRVGRRDGDTQYF.

This clonotype was seen more than once but under ten times. The chain recombines TRBV9 with TRBJ2-1; D is possibly TRBD1 (6 bases). Germline V gene data show CDR1 as SGDLS and CDR2 as YYNGEE. V lost 0 bases and J lost 8, with 12 bases in between. The CDR3 is 14 amino acids. The chain's CDR3 is CASSVGAGAYEQFF. In DNA, the CDR3 is TGTGCCAGCAGCGTAGGGGCAGGGGCATATGAGCAGTTCTTC.

This clonotype was recorded a few times. This chain links TRBV20-1 with TRBJ1-1; a possible D gene is TRBD1 (5 bases). V lost 6 bases, J lost 7 bases, and 18 bases lay in between. The CDR3 contains 13 residues. Germline CDR1 is DFQATT and CDR2 is SNEGSKA (reference sequence). CDR3 amino acids: CSAEGGGVGEAFF. CDR3 DNA: TGCAGTGCCGAAGGTGGGGGGGTTGGTGAAGCTTTCTTT.

As DNA, the CDR3 is TGCAGTGCTGCGATGGGGGGGCTCCGTGAGCAGTTCTTC. It yields the protein CSAAMGGLREQFF. The chain is built from TRBV20-1 and TRBJ2-1, with a tentative D call TRBD2 (7 bases). The CDR3 has 13 residues. Trimming removed 5 bases from V and 9 bases from J, with 17 bases in between. Germline V gene lookup returns CDR1 DFQATT and CDR2 SNEGSKA (reference sequence).

This chain connects TRBV28 to TRBJ2-7; D perhaps matches TRBD2 (6 bases). CDR3 size: 15 residues. The germline V gene has CDR1 MDHEN and CDR2 SYDVKM. With 3 bases removed from V and 4 bases from J, the gap between germline ends came to 16 bases. The CDR3: CASSLRDSVGYEQYF. The CDR3 DNA follows: TGTGCCAGCAGTTTGAGGGACTCCGTCGGTTACGAGCAGTACTTC.

The chain recombines TRBV9 with TRBJ1-2, with D unclear. Germline CDR1 reads SGDLS; CDR2 reads YYNGEE. The V gene lost 0 bases and the J gene lost 8 bases, with 14 bases spanning the gap. This CDR3 spans 14 amino acids. CDR3 residues: CASSVGTAHNGYTF. The CDR3 nucleotides are TGTGCCAGCAGCGTAGGGACGGCGCACAACGGCTACACCTTC.

The chain carries TRBV6-1 and TRBJ1-1; D call uncertain. The germline gives CDR1 MNHNS, CDR2 SASEGT. The V and J ends lost 6 bases and 3 bases respectively, with 11 bases between them. The CDR3 has 13 residues. CDR3 nucleotides: TGTGCCAGCAGCCCCCTTGCCGACACTGAAGCTTTCTTT. As protein: CASSPLADTEAFF.

This clonotype was counted only a few times. The genes are TRBV5-1 and TRBJ2-3; D not certain. Germline V gives CDR1 SGHRS, CDR2 YFSETQ. CDR3 size: 15 residues. The V end lost 4 bases, the J end lost 6 bases, and 18 bases lay between the germline ends. CDR3 region: CASSTQLVIGDTQYF. DNA of the CDR3: TGCGCCAGCAGCACCCAGTTGGTTATAGGCGATACGCAGTATTTT.

This clonotype has more than one count but fewer than ten. The J gene is TRBJ1-5, the V gene TRBV7-9, with D possibly being TRBD1 (5 bases). Germline assignment: CDR1 SEHNR and CDR2 FQNEAQ (reference sequence). The CDR3 is 16 residues long. The V gene lost 3 bases and the J gene lost 3 bases, with 15 bases spanning the gap. This CDR3 is CASSLGSTGNNQPQHF. CDR3 bases: TGTGCCAGCAGCTTGGGTTCAACAGGCAACAATCAGCCCCAGCATTTT.

This clonotype came up a few times. The chain carries TRBV25-1 and TRBJ1-4; D is undetermined. V lost 3 bases, J lost 6 bases, and 14 bases lay in between. The CDR3 consists of 15 residues. The germline V gene encodes CDR1 MGHDK and CDR2 SYGVNS. CDR3 amino acids: CASSDFGRLDEKLFF. CDR3 DNA: TGTGCCAGCAGTGATTTCGGCCGGTTGGATGAAAAACTGTTTTTT.